This TCR beta chain appears in the sequencing data of a study of blood T cell repertoires in COVID-19 (dated by TCRdb to about 2020). General notes on the study: Samples covering the acute and convalescent phases of COVID-19 were provided by collaborators in the United States, Italy and Spain. The prospective study material was composed of cDNA or gDNA derived from T cells, B-cell-depleted T cells, or PBMCs. The dataset comprised deeply sampled blood TCRbeta repertoires from subjects exposed to, actively infected with, or recovered from COVID-19. The repertoires were released in a freely available public database meant as a resource for research on the immune response to SARS-CoV-2. Samples were obtained from the ongoing ImmuneRACE study (first 160 participants) and from 1,254 subjects provided by 6 global collaborators. The sample metadata nearly always contained a de-identified subject ID, COVID-19 status, age in years and sex. Where available, HLA class I and class II types were obtained from metadata supplied by the sample provider rather than from assay-based typing.

Broader findings and caveats from the paper: The quantity of clinical and demographic metadata differed by source and by participant and was supplied without curation.

TCRbeta CDR3 regions were amplified from genomic DNA by means of the immunoSEQ Assay, a bias-controlled multiplex PCR. Regarding the original processing steps: The number of nucleated cells in each sample was estimated from the amplification of reference gene primers within the assay. Sequence reads were collapsed and filtered to measure the absolute abundance of every unique TCRbeta CDR3 rearrangement. Productive Simpson clonality was computed per sample as the square root of Simpson's diversity index over productive rearrangements. The clones in this table, taken by TCRdb from immuneACCESS, are in-frame only. Not every clone is retained; where verified, under half of the shortfall comes from an unresolved V gene, and the cause of the rest is unknown. Clone size and V and J calls were adopted from that table, with D and trimming inferred from the DNA. Present in this sample are more than 140,000 clones, around 84% of which were seen just once. Of the sample, about 7% is held by the ten largest clones.

To note about this clone: Its antigen specificity is not known. Base qualities are not at hand, and no much larger clone is one base apart.

The collaborating institutions used their own protocols to collect whole blood in K2EDTA tubes. Collaborator samples were shipped for TCRbeta analysis as frozen whole blood, isolated PBMCs, or DNA extracted from either sample type. Between the V and J ends, shortened by 0 bases and 9 bases respectively, the junction contains 9 bases. Taken from the germline V gene (reference sequence), the CDR1 and CDR2 loops are SGHKS and YYEKEE. The CDR3 runs 13 residues from the cysteine to the phenylalanine. The CDR3 DNA has 39 bases and is translated from base 1. The receptor's source is a woman in her forties or fifties in a cohort sampled during active or convalescent COVID-19. Sequencing was carried out using peripheral blood. The rearrangement combines TRBV5-5 with TRBJ2-2; the D gene is unclear. The CDR3 region: CASSLARPRELFF. The nucleotide sequence reads TGTGCCAGCAGCTTGGCTAGGCCGAGGGAGCTGTTTTTT.